A single sample is the source of the 20 T cell receptor beta chains below, sequenced in a study of cytomegalovirus exposure and HLA in healthy donors. Use of 60 Vbeta and 13 Jbeta primers characterized the PCR. Sequencing used immunoSEQ multiplex PCR; TCRdb keeps in-frame clones, though not all of them. This sample has 130,000 to 150,000 clones, with around 77% found just once. The sequencing input was PBMCs. Source of these receptors: a man between 18 and 29 years old in good health and CMV-seronegative.

A word on this clone: Other DNA sequences in this sample translate to the same CDR3. The V gene is TRBV14, the J gene TRBJ2-7; possibly TRBD1 for D (6 bases). V lost 1 base and J lost 3, with 10 bases in between. This CDR3 contains 14 residues. CDR1 is SGHDN, CDR2 FVKESK, per germline. In nucleotides, the CDR3 is TGTGCCAGCAGCCAAGCGAACAGGGTCTACGAGCAGTACTTC. Protein product: CASSQANRVYEQYF.

The gene calls are TRBV7-2 and TRBJ1-5; 9 nucleotides align to TRBD1. V lost 5 bases, J lost 6 bases, and 5 bases stayed unmatched. The CDR3 runs 14 residues. Germline V gene data show CDR1 as SGHTA and CDR2 as FQGNSA. The CDR3 loop is CASSPTGGSQPQHF. CDR3 in DNA: TGTGCCAGCAGCCCGACAGGGGGAAGTCAGCCCCAGCATTTT.

V usage is TRBV5-4 and J usage is TRBJ1-6; 9 nucleotides agree with TRBD1. Germline-derived CDR1 and CDR2 are SGHNT and YYREEE (reference sequence). V lost 2 bases to trimming and J lost 3 bases; unmatched junction nucleotides: 6. This CDR3 region has 17 residues. Here the CDR3 reads CASSFVQGARYNSPLHF. DNA for the CDR3: TGTGCCAGCAGCTTTGTACAGGGGGCGCGCTATAATTCACCCCTCCACTTT.

This clone was counted ten times or more. V and J are TRBV5-6 and TRBJ1-5, with TRBD1 matching 10 bases. Germline V gives CDR1 SGHDT, CDR2 YYEEEE. The trim removed 3 bases at V and 1 base at J, leaving 1 base unmatched. CDR3 length: 15 amino acids. The CDR3 reads CASSWTGGSNQPQHF. DNA of the CDR3: TGTGCCAGCAGCTGGACAGGGGGGAGCAATCAGCCCCAGCATTTT.

CDR3 DNA: TGTGCCAGCAGTCCGACAGGGGGCGAGACCGGGGAGCTGTTTTTT. Translated: CASSPTGGETGELFF. The rearrangement joins TRBV2 to TRBJ2-2; 10 nucleotides align to TRBD1. J gave up 5 bases and V 5 bases, and 5 bases lay outside the gene matches. The germline gives CDR1 SNHLY, CDR2 FYNNEI. The CDR3 runs 15 residues. Variable domain in full (rest from reference TRBV2 and TRBJ2-2): EPEVTQTPSHQVTQMGQEVILRCVPISNHLYFYWYRQILGQKVEFLVSFYNNEISEKSEIFDDQFSVERPDGSNFTLKIRSTKLEDSAMYFCASSPTGGETGELFFGEGSRLTVL.

The chain employs TRBV6-1 and TRBJ2-5; D is unresolved. The CDR3 consists of 9 residues. Trimming stripped 8 bases from V and 11 bases from J, with 9 bases between. CDR1 and CDR2 (germline): MNHNS, SASEGT. The DNA for the CDR3 is TGTGCCAGCTCCTACTCGCAGTACTTC. Its protein is CASSYSQYF.

The chain combines TRBV25-1 with TRBJ2-5, with D perhaps TRBD2 (5 bases). V gave up 1 base and J gave up 2 bases, with 8 bases separating them. The CDR3 runs to 14 residues. In germline, CDR1 is MGHDK, CDR2 SYGVNS. The CDR3 nucleotides are TGTGCCAGCAGTGAATTTTCGGGGCAAGAGACCCAGTACTTC. It codes for CASSEFSGQETQYF.

The J gene is TRBJ1-1, the V gene TRBV7-2; 9 bases align to TRBD1. The CDR3 totals 15 residues. J gave up 5 bases and V 5 bases, and 9 bases lay outside the gene matches. Germline V lookup: CDR1 SGHTA, CDR2 FQGNSA. CDR3 loop: CASSADRGLRTEAFF. The CDR3 DNA reads as TGTGCCAGCAGCGCGGACAGGGGTCTGAGGACTGAAGCTTTCTTT.

This clone came up once. This chain joins TRBV7-9 and TRBJ2-3, with 7 bases identical to TRBD1. Trimming at V came to 5 bases and at J to 2 bases, leaving 13 bases not matched to a gene. The CDR3 contains 17 residues. The germline CDR1 and CDR2 sequences are SEHNR and FQNEAQ (reference sequence). In DNA, the CDR3 is TGTGCCAGCAGCCCTTCGAGACAGGGCCCTTACACAGATACGCAGTATTTT. This codes for CASSPSRQGPYTDTQYF.

The V call is TRBV30, the J call TRBJ2-7; D perhaps matches TRBD1 (6 bases). The ends were cut back, 2 bases at V and 10 bases at J, with 15 bases in the middle. This CDR3 region has 12 residues. Germline V gene sequence: CDR1 GTSNPN, CDR2 SVGIG (reference sequence). This CDR3 is CAWSTLDRYQYF. The CDR3, as DNA: TGTGCCTGGAGTACCCTTGACAGGTACCAGTACTTC.

Note on this clone: An end of the junction differs from the germline gene, which may be a read error. The J gene is TRBJ2-7, the V gene TRBV6-1; a possible D gene is TRBD2 (5 bases). The CDR3 runs 14 residues. Germline CDR1 reads MNHNS; CDR2 reads SASEGT. The chain's CDR3 is CASSERGSDYGQYF. The DNA for the CDR3 is TGTGCCAGCAGTGAACGGGGTTCCGATTACGGGCAGTACTTC.

The rearrangement links TRBV10-3 to TRBJ2-3; D might be TRBD1 (5 bases). Trimming cost V 6 bases and J 2 bases, with 6 bases left between them. In germline, CDR1 is ENHRY, CDR2 SYGVKD. The CDR3 covers 12 residues. CDR3 loop: CAIRDTTDTQYF. CDR3 nucleotide sequence: TGTGCCATCAGGGACACCACAGATACGCAGTATTTT.

As to this clone: The junction differs from germline at one of its ends, possibly a read error. The chain has TRBV28 and TRBJ1-2, with D maybe TRBD1 (5 bases). In germline, CDR1 is MDHEN, CDR2 SYDVKM. The CDR3 loop spans 14 amino acids. The CDR3 spells CASSLKQALYGYPF. The CDR3 DNA reads TGTGCTAGCAGTTTAAAACAGGCGCTGTATGGCTACCCCTTC.

Only a few counts were recorded for this clone. The germline gene is not matched at one end of the junction; a read error may be the cause. J is TRBJ2-7 and V is TRBV7-7, with 8 bases lining up with TRBD1. Germline V gene data show CDR1 as SSHAT and CDR2 as FNYEAQ (reference sequence). The CDR3 contains 18 residues. CDR3 loop: CASSLRNGDRRQVGEQYF. The CDR3 DNA is TGTGCTAGCAGCTTAAGAAATGGGGACAGGAGGCAGGTAGGCGAGCAGTACTTC. Looking up the rest from reference TRBV7-7 and TRBJ2-7 gives the full variable domain: GAGVSQSPRYKVTKRGQDVTLRCDPISSHATLYWYQQALGQGPEFLTYFNYEAQPDKSGLPSDRFSAERPEGSISTLTIQRTEQRDSAMYRCASSLRNGDRRQVGEQYFGPGTRLTVT.

The rearrangement joins TRBV28 to TRBJ1-2; tentative D call: TRBD1 (6 bases). There are 13 residues in the CDR3. From germline, CDR1 is MDHEN and CDR2 SYDVKM. Trimming took off 5 bases at V and 3 bases at J, with 10 bases between the two ends. The DNA for the CDR3 is TGTGCCAGCAGTCCGGACAGTGACTATGGCTACACCTTC. This encodes CASSPDSDYGYTF.

This clone was found a few times. V usage is TRBV13 and J usage is TRBJ1-2; D may be TRBD1 (6 bases). The germline V gene has CDR1 PRHDT and CDR2 FYEKMQ (reference sequence). This CDR3 is built from 15 residues. With 4 bases removed from V and 3 bases from J, the gap between germline ends came to 15 bases. The CDR3 region is CASSSLQGRDYGYTF. CDR3 in DNA: TGTGCCAGCAGCTCCTTACAGGGTAGGGACTATGGCTACACCTTC.

The V and J genes are TRBV7-2 and TRBJ2-7; D may be TRBD1 (6 bases). Germline V CDR1 and CDR2: SGHTA, FQGNSA. The CDR3 runs to 15 residues. The V end lost 6 bases, the J end lost 3 bases, and 18 bases lay between the germline ends. The CDR3 loop is CASRQTGSGIYEQYF. In nucleotides, the CDR3 is TGTGCCAGCAGGCAAACAGGGTCTGGGATCTACGAGCAGTACTTC.

The chain has TRBV7-8 and TRBJ2-3; D is uncertain. The CDR3 covers 14 residues. Deletions cut 5 bases from V and 2 bases from J, with 11 bases between. CDR1 SGHVS and CDR2 FQNEAQ come from the germline V gene. The CDR3 loop is CASSKEQVTDTQYF. CDR3 sequence (DNA): TGTGCCAGCAGCAAAGAGCAGGTCACAGATACGCAGTATTTT.

The V and J genes are TRBV5-4 and TRBJ1-1; D perhaps matches TRBD1 (5 bases). There are 13 residues in the CDR3. The germline CDR1 and CDR2 sequences are SGHNT and YYREEE (reference sequence). Trimming left V 2 bases short and J 1 base short, with 6 bases between. The CDR3 sequence: CASSLQENTEAFF. In DNA, the CDR3 is TGTGCCAGCAGCTTACAGGAGAACACTGAAGCTTTCTTT.

This chain uses TRBV5-4 with TRBJ2-1; the match to TRBD1 covers 8 bases. J lost 5 bases, V lost 4 bases, and 2 bases had no gene match. This CDR3 is built from 13 residues. Germline V CDR1 and CDR2: SGHNT, YYREEE (reference sequence). CDR3 sequence (DNA): TGTGCCAGCAGCGTGACAGGGGACAATGAGCAGTTCTTC. Its translation: CASSVTGDNEQFF.